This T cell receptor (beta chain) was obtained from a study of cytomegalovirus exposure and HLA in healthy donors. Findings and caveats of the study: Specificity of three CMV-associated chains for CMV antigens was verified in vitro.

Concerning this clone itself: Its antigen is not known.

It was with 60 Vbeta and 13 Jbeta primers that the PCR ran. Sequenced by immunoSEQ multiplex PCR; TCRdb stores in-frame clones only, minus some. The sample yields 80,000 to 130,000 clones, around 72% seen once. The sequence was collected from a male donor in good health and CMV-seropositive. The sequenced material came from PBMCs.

CDR3 amino acids: CASSLFAPPGETQYF. The CDR3 DNA reads as TGTGCCAGCAGTTTATTTGCGCCCCCAGGGGAGACCCAGTACTTC. The V and J genes are TRBV27 and TRBJ2-5; D may be TRBD1 (5 bases). Looked up from germline, CDR1 is MNHEY and CDR2 is SMNVEV (reference sequence). Trimming took off 1 base at V and 5 bases at J, with 14 bases between the two ends. The CDR3 runs 15 residues.